The rows below give T cell receptor beta chains drawn from one sample of a study of breast tumors, draining lymph nodes, adjacent tissues. MiXCR, applied by TCRdb to the multiplex PCR reads, yields one record per CDR3 protein. In the table there are roughly 120,000 distinct CDR3 sequences, just under 20% of which are singletons. Sequencing was carried out using axillary lymph node tissue. These receptors came from a female donor with breast cancer. Some clones in this sample may be carry-over from other donors' samples. Each CDR3 is given with its conserved first and last residue. A D gene is named only where the DNA matches it firmly. Clone size is given for some rows only: seen once, a few or many times, or a class if the clone is expanded.

- many TRBJ2-5 TRBV29-1 CSVAMGGQETQYF TGCAGCGTCGCGATGGGGGGCCAGGAGACCCAGTACTTC
TRBD2 many TRBJ2-1 TRBV7-9 CANSALSGGGFF TGTGCCAACAGTGCGCTTAGCGGGGGTGGGTTCTTC
- few TRBJ2-7 TRBV18 CASSETQGSLYEQYF TGTGCCAGCTCTGAAACTCAGGGATCGCTCTACGAGCAGTACTTC
TRBD1 - TRBJ1-1 TRBV5-1 CASSLGQGAGGTEAFF TGCGCCAGCAGCCTGGGACAGGGGGCTGGTGGCACTGAAGCTTTCTTT
TRBD1 many TRBJ1-2 TRBV6-6 CASSSRDRIYGYTF TGTGCCAGCAGTTCCCGGGACAGGATCTATGGCTACACCTTC
- many TRBJ1-6 TRBV4-1 CASSQEGPTNSPLHF TGCGCCAGCAGCCAAGAAGGGCCGACCAATTCACCCCTCCACTTT
- - TRBJ2-7 TRBV28 CASSLSGSTYEQYF TGTGCCAGCAGTTTGTCGGGGAGTACCTACGAGCAGTACTTC
TRBD1 many TRBJ2-7 TRBV24-1 CATSGTGAREQYF TGTGCCACCAGTGGGACAGGGGCGAGGGAGCAGTACTTC
TRBD2 many TRBJ2-1 TRBV20-1 CSASGLAHSSYNEQFF TGCAGTGCCTCCGGACTAGCGCACAGCTCCTACAATGAGCAGTTCTTC
- many TRBJ2-1 TRBV29-1 CSVEVGSSYNEQFF TGCAGCGTTGAAGTAGGTTCCTCCTACAATGAGCAGTTCTTC
TRBD1 many TRBJ2-7 TRBV29-1 CSVAGDRGPGQYF TGCAGCGTTGCTGGGGACAGGGGGCCGGGGCAGTACTTC
TRBD2 - TRBJ2-5 TRBV12-3/TRBV12-4 CASRPSTERGGRETQYF TGTGCCAGCAGGCCGAGCACTGAGCGGGGGGGCCGGGAGACCCAGTACTTC
- many TRBJ2-2 TRBV29-1 CSVVASHGTGELFF TGCAGCGTTGTCGCGAGCCACGGCACCGGGGAGCTGTTTTTT
- many TRBJ2-5 TRBV6-6 CASSYVAGGETQYF TGTGCCAGCAGTTACGTAGCTGGAGGAGAGACCCAGTACTTC
- few TRBJ2-1 TRBV3-1 CASSQEVRAGTYNEQFF TGTGCCAGCAGCCAAGAGGTTCGGGCAGGGACCTACAATGAGCAGTTCTTC
- many TRBJ2-7 TRBV2 CASSEGGRGSHPYF TGTGCCAGCAGTGAAGGCGGAAGAGGGAGCCATCCGTACTTC
- many TRBJ1-3 TRBV30 CAWSKPGGRRNTIYF TGTGCCTGGAGTAAGCCGGGGGGTCGAAGAAACACCATATATTTT
TRBD1 many TRBJ1-2 TRBV5-1 CATQYDRGYGYTF TGCGCCACCCAGTATGACAGGGGGTATGGCTACACCTTC
- many TRBJ2-7 TRBV5-1 CASSLLDDGYEQYF TGCGCCAGCAGCTTGCTAGACGACGGCTACGAGCAGTACTTC
- many TRBJ1-2 TRBV19 CASRLTAWGGGYTF TGTGCCAGTAGATTGACTGCGTGGGGCGGTGGCTACACCTTC
TRBD2 - TRBJ2-2 TRBV7-3 CVSSPSAGLAGNTGELFF TGTGTCAGCAGCCCCTCGGCTGGACTAGCGGGAAACACCGGGGAGCTGTTTTTT
TRBD2 many TRBJ2-5 TRBV7-8 CAGSSGLAGNQETQYF TGTGCCGGGTCGTCGGGGCTAGCGGGGAACCAAGAGACCCAGTACTTC
- many TRBJ2-5 TRBV7-6 CASSPGHQETQYF TGTGCCAGCAGCCCTGGACACCAAGAGACCCAGTACTTC
- many TRBJ2-3 TRBV9 CASSGSFGTHTDTQYF TGTGCCAGCAGCGGATCCTTCGGCACACACACAGATACGCAGTATTTT
- many TRBJ2-1 TRBV15 CATSRAGTPSYNEQFF TGTGCCACCAGCAGAGCCGGGACACCCTCCTACAATGAGCAGTTCTTC
- many TRBJ2-3 TRBV10-3 CAISRRDSRELYNGADTQYF TGTGCCATCAGTCGCCGCGATTCTAGGGAGTTATATAATGGTGCAGATACGCAGTATTTT
- many TRBJ1-5 TRBV10-3 CAISGEGDQPQHF TGTGCCATCAGTGGGGAGGGGGATCAGCCCCAGCATTTT
- many TRBJ2-1 TRBV11-3 CASSPPGLPDNEQFF TGTGCCAGCAGCCCGCCGGGACTCCCGGACAATGAGCAGTTCTTC
TRBD1 few TRBJ1-2 TRBV18 CASSPTGQNSGYTF TGTGCCAGCTCACCCACGGGACAGAATTCGGGCTACACCTTC
- many TRBJ2-1 TRBV2 CASSVVRGAFF TGTGCCAGCAGTGTAGTCAGGGGTGCGTTCTTC
- many TRBJ2-5 TRBV3-1 CASSQDDVETQYF TGTGCCAGCAGCCAAGACGATGTAGAGACCCAGTACTTC
TRBD2 many TRBJ2-5 TRBV2 CASSVLAGGQETQYF TGTGCCAGCAGTGTGCTAGCGGGGGGGCAAGAGACCCAGTACTTC
- many TRBJ2-3 TRBV11-3 CASSLARSTDTQYF TGTGCCAGCAGCTTAGCTAGAAGCACAGATACGCAGTATTTT
TRBD1 many TRBJ1-6 TRBV5-4 CASSLRDRGNSPLHF TGTGCCAGCAGCCTGCGGGACAGGGGTAATTCACCCCTCCACTTT
- - TRBJ1-1 TRBV20-1 CSAGGDWGNTEAFF TGCAGTGCGGGGGGAGACTGGGGGAACACTGAAGCCTTCTTT
TRBD2 many TRBJ2-7 TRBV2 CASQAGGVSYEQYF TGTGCCAGTCAAGCGGGAGGGGTTTCCTACGAGCAGTACTTC
- many TRBJ2-1 TRBV9 CASSASSGFFGEQFF TGTGCCAGCAGCGCTTCATCGGGTTTTTTCGGTGAGCAGTTCTTC
- many TRBJ2-3 TRBV19 CASRPLGTQSTTDTQYF TGTGCCAGTAGACCTCTCGGGACGCAAAGTACCACAGATACGCAGTATTTT
- many TRBJ2-1 TRBV20-1 CSANPGGKWNNEQFF TGCAGTGCCAACCCCGGGGGTAAATGGAACAATGAGCAGTTCTTC
TRBD2 many TRBJ2-3 TRBV19 CASSSTSGRPDTQYF TGTGCCAGTAGCTCCACTAGCGGGAGACCAGATACGCAGTATTTT
- many TRBJ2-1 TRBV20-1 CSADSLETRGYNEQFF TGCAGTGCCGATTCGCTAGAAACAAGGGGTTACAATGAGCAGTTCTTC
- - TRBJ1-5 TRBV6-1 CASSEVTVDQPQHF TGTGCCAGCAGTGAAGTAACAGTAGATCAGCCCCAGCATTTT
- few TRBJ1-2 TRBV19 CASRGDYGYTF TGTGCCAGTAGGGGGGACTATGGCTACACCTTC
- many TRBJ1-2 TRBV6-1 CASSVGLRASGYTF TGTGCCAGCAGTGTTGGCTTAAGGGCTAGTGGCTACACCTTC
TRBD1 few TRBJ2-7 TRBV28 CASRVPGQGRLGQYF TGTGCCAGCAGAGTACCGGGACAGGGGCGATTGGGGCAGTACTTC